This entry is about one TCR beta chain. The data belong to a study of blood T cell repertoires in COVID-19. Looking at the study overall: Samples of COVID-19 (acute and convalescent) were obtained from the United States, Italy and Spain. T cells, B-cell-depleted T cells, or PBMCs supplied cDNA or gDNA.

J was trimmed by 8 bases and V by 2 bases; bases with no gene match: 7. The CDR3 runs 14 residues. The germline CDR1 and CDR2 sequences are KGHSH and LQKENI. As handled by the study authors: Researchers report that nucleated cell counts were estimated from reference gene primer amplification. TCRdb's table, derived via immunoSEQ multiplex PCR, lists solely in-frame clones and lacks some. For V, J and clone size, that table is used; D and trimming come from the DNA. This sample yields 200,000 to 250,000 clones, of which roughly 84% are seen a single time; approximately 4% belongs to the top ten. This chain uses TRBV18 with TRBJ1-2, with 8 bases that match TRBD1. The sequenced sample consisted of peripheral blood. This TCR was sampled from a woman over 75 with acute or convalescent COVID-19. CDR3 residues: CASSPVDRGYGYTF. In DNA form, the CDR3 reads TGTGCCAGCTCACCAGTCGACAGGGGCTACGGCTACACCTTC.